The present T cell receptor (beta chain) was sequenced within a study of OX40 agonist ivuxolimab in advanced cancers. Cycle 7 day 1, cycle 4 day 1, and baseline were the timepoints at which blood was sampled. Sequencing was performed with immunoSEQ multiplex PCR; in TCRdb, only in-frame clones are kept and a portion is missing. The repertoire consists of roughly 92,000 clones, with 91% occurring once and the leading ten covering about 9%. Broader study findings: The study found that CD8+ T cells averaged more expanded clones than CD4+. Normalized T-cell clonal expansion was also low in some nonresponders.

About this clone: Its target is unknown.

The CDR3 has 15 amino acids. Trimming left V 7 bases short and J 9 bases short, with 23 bases between. The germline CDR1 and CDR2 sequences are SGDLS and YYNGEE. The chain combines TRBV9 with TRBJ2-1; D is perhaps TRBD2 (6 bases). The specimen was CD4+ or CD8+ T cells sorted from blood, collected in a trial of the OX40 agonist ivuxolimab. This receptor was taken from an adult with an advanced solid tumor such as melanoma, head and neck, liver or kidney cancer. CDR3 region: CASGPSGDPGGEQFF. CDR3 bases: TGTGCCAGCGGACCATCGGGGGACCCCGGGGGTGAGCAGTTCTTC. The variable domain in full, with the rest retrieved from reference TRBV9 and TRBJ2-1, is DSGVTQTPKHLITATGQRVTLRCSPRSGDLSVYWYQQSLDQGLQFLIQYYNGEERAKGNILERFSAQQFPDLHSELNLSSLELGDSALYFCASGPSGDPGGEQFFGPGTRLTVL.